A selection of T cell receptor beta chains follows, all from one sample in a study of regulatory T cells in long-lasting Graves disease. TCRdb re-analysed the multiplex PCR reads in MiXCR, keeping a single row per CDR3 protein. The data show over 350,000 distinct CDR3 sequences, 15% seen once. This sample also belongs to another study, concerning T cells in Graves' hyperthyroidism and ophthalmopathy.

Sequencing was performed on peripheral blood mononuclear cells (PBMCs), taken at new diagnosis, from a patient treated with antithyroid drugs. The origin of the receptors is a woman in her thirties or forties with Graves disease. CDR3s include the opening cysteine and the closing phenylalanine or tryptophan. A D gene is named only where the DNA matches it firmly. The size of a clone is reported for some rows only, either as once, few or many, or as a class for expanded clones.

v_gene: TRBV7-2
d_gene: NA
abundance: NA
j_gene: TRBJ2-1
CDR3nt: TGTGCCAGCAGTTTCCTGGACAGTGGATCCTACAATGAGCAGTTCTTC
CDR3aa: CASSFLDSGSYNEQFF

v_gene: TRBV28
d_gene: NA
abundance: NA
j_gene: TRBJ1-4
CDR3nt: TGTGCCAGCCGCCGAGCCTTTAATGAAAAACTGTTTTTT
CDR3aa: CASRRAFNEKLFF

v_gene: TRBV11-3
d_gene: NA
abundance: many
j_gene: TRBJ2-3
CDR3nt: TGTGCCAGCAGCTTAACAGGGATGGGCACAGATACGCAGTATTTT
CDR3aa: CASSLTGMGTDTQYF

v_gene: TRBV15
d_gene: TRBD2
abundance: many
j_gene: TRBJ2-7
CDR3nt: TGTGCCACCAGCAGAGAGCAACTAGCGGGAGACGCGAGTAGGTACTTC
CDR3aa: CATSREQLAGDASRYF

v_gene: TRBV28
d_gene: TRBD1
abundance: few
j_gene: TRBJ1-2
CDR3nt: TGTGCCAGCAGTGGGACAGGGCGGAATGGCTACACCTTC
CDR3aa: CASSGTGRNGYTF

v_gene: TRBV19
d_gene: TRBD1
abundance: NA
j_gene: TRBJ2-7
CDR3nt: TGTGCCAGTAGTATTGACAGGGGACCTTGGGACGAGCAGTACTTC
CDR3aa: CASSIDRGPWDEQYF

v_gene: TRBV10-2
d_gene: NA
abundance: few
j_gene: TRBJ2-7
CDR3nt: TGCGCCAGCAGTGCCGGGACAATATACGAGCAGTACTTC
CDR3aa: CASSAGTIYEQYF

v_gene: TRBV30
d_gene: NA
abundance: NA
j_gene: TRBJ1-5
CDR3nt: TGTGCCTCCCCGCGGATTAGCAATCAGCCCCAGCATTTT
CDR3aa: CASPRISNQPQHF

v_gene: TRBV13
d_gene: NA
abundance: NA
j_gene: TRBJ1-2
CDR3nt: TGTGCCACCAAAGGGGTTCCCGGTCGCGGCTATGGCTACACCTTC
CDR3aa: CATKGVPGRGYGYTF

v_gene: TRBV5-5
d_gene: TRBD2
abundance: many
j_gene: TRBJ2-5
CDR3nt: TGTGCCAGCAGCAGCCTGACTAGCGGGAGCGAAGAGACCCAGTACTTC
CDR3aa: CASSSLTSGSEETQYF

v_gene: TRBV5-1
d_gene: TRBD1
abundance: NA
j_gene: TRBJ2-1
CDR3nt: TGCGCCAGCATCCCTGGGACAGGGTATAACAATGATCAGTTCTTC
CDR3aa: CASIPGTGYNNDQFF

v_gene: TRBV10-3
d_gene: NA
abundance: many
j_gene: TRBJ1-2
CDR3nt: TGTGCCATCAGTGCCAGGGGCAACTATGGCTACACCTTC
CDR3aa: CAISARGNYGYTF

v_gene: TRBV4-1
d_gene: NA
abundance: NA
j_gene: TRBJ1-1
CDR3nt: TGCGCCAGCAGCCAAGATAGCGGGGAGGTGAACACTGAAGCTTTCTTT
CDR3aa: CASSQDSGEVNTEAFF

v_gene: TRBV12-3/TRBV12-4
d_gene: TRBD2
abundance: NA
j_gene: TRBJ2-1
CDR3nt: TGTGCCAGCAGCTTAATGGGACTAGCGAGTTACAATGAGCAGTTCTTC
CDR3aa: CASSLMGLASYNEQFF

v_gene: TRBV6-2/TRBV6-3
d_gene: NA
abundance: NA
j_gene: TRBJ1-4
CDR3nt: TGTGCCAGCACTACAGGGTATAGTGAAAAACTGTTTTTT
CDR3aa: CASTTGYSEKLFF

v_gene: TRBV2
d_gene: TRBD1
abundance: few
j_gene: TRBJ2-5
CDR3nt: TGTGCCAGCCGAGGGCCTTCGAACGCCGGGACAGGGAAAGAGACCCAGTACTTC
CDR3aa: CASRGPSNAGTGKETQYF

v_gene: TRBV20-1
d_gene: NA
abundance: many
j_gene: TRBJ2-7
CDR3nt: TGCAGTGCTAGAGACCTTCGGGATGCCGACTACGAGCAGTACTTC
CDR3aa: CSARDLRDADYEQYF

v_gene: TRBV10-3
d_gene: NA
abundance: many
j_gene: TRBJ1-5
CDR3nt: TGTGCCATCAGTGAGTCGAGTAGCAATCAGCCCCAGCATTTT
CDR3aa: CAISESSSNQPQHF

v_gene: TRBV12-3/TRBV12-4
d_gene: NA
abundance: many
j_gene: TRBJ1-1
CDR3nt: TGTGCCAGCAGTTTAGTGCAGGGCCGCGAAGCTTTCTTT
CDR3aa: CASSLVQGREAFF

v_gene: TRBV20-1
d_gene: TRBD2
abundance: many
j_gene: TRBJ2-3
CDR3nt: TGCAGTGCTCCCGGACTAGCGGGAGGGGGCACAGATACGCAGTATTTT
CDR3aa: CSAPGLAGGGTDTQYF

v_gene: TRBV28
d_gene: TRBD1
abundance: once
j_gene: TRBJ2-1
CDR3nt: TGTGCCAGCAGTTATCAGGGGACAGGGATCGGCAATGAGCAGTTCTTC
CDR3aa: CASSYQGTGIGNEQFF

v_gene: TRBV29-1
d_gene: NA
abundance: few
j_gene: TRBJ2-1
CDR3nt: TGCAGCGCCCCGACTGGGAACAATGAGCAGTTCTTC
CDR3aa: CSAPTGNNEQFF

v_gene: TRBV27
d_gene: TRBD1
abundance: NA
j_gene: TRBJ2-2
CDR3nt: TGTGTCAGCAGTTTATCCGGGACAGTGACCGGGGAGCTGTTTTTT
CDR3aa: CVSSLSGTVTGELFF

v_gene: TRBV19
d_gene: NA
abundance: few
j_gene: TRBJ2-7
CDR3nt: TGTGCCAGTAGTATGGGTCTAACAGGAACCTACGAGCAGTACTTC
CDR3aa: CASSMGLTGTYEQYF

v_gene: TRBV7-9
d_gene: NA
abundance: many
j_gene: TRBJ2-1
CDR3nt: TGTGCCAGCAGCTCCGACGGCCTCGCGGGCGAAAATGAGCAGTTCTTC
CDR3aa: CASSSDGLAGENEQFF

v_gene: TRBV6-1
d_gene: TRBD1
abundance: many
j_gene: TRBJ1-5
CDR3nt: TGTGCCAGCAATGACAGGGGGCCTCATCAGCCCCAGCATTTT
CDR3aa: CASNDRGPHQPQHF

v_gene: TRBV20-1
d_gene: NA
abundance: many
j_gene: TRBJ1-1
CDR3nt: TGCAGTGCTAGAGCGGACAGTTCGAACACTGAAGCTTTCTTT
CDR3aa: CSARADSSNTEAFF

v_gene: TRBV28
d_gene: NA
abundance: many
j_gene: TRBJ2-1
CDR3nt: TGTGCCAGCAGGCCAATACAGGGCCTCCTTGTCGATGAGCAGTTCTTC
CDR3aa: CASRPIQGLLVDEQFF

v_gene: TRBV28
d_gene: NA
abundance: many
j_gene: TRBJ2-2
CDR3nt: TGTGCCAGCAGTTTAGTACGGGGACTGAACACCGGGGAGCTGTTTTTT
CDR3aa: CASSLVRGLNTGELFF

v_gene: TRBV7-9
d_gene: NA
abundance: many
j_gene: TRBJ2-3
CDR3nt: TGTGCCAGCAGCTTAGGCGGGTCAGGGCGGCTTTCTAGCACAGATACGCAGTATTTT
CDR3aa: CASSLGGSGRLSSTDTQYF

v_gene: TRBV4-1
d_gene: NA
abundance: few
j_gene: TRBJ2-7
CDR3nt: TGCGCCAGCAGCCAAGGGGGGAGTGGTTACGAGCAGTACTTC
CDR3aa: CASSQGGSGYEQYF

v_gene: TRBV7-9
d_gene: NA
abundance: many
j_gene: TRBJ2-3
CDR3nt: TGTGCCAGCGTCCAGGTCCGCGGCACAGATACGCAGTATTTT
CDR3aa: CASVQVRGTDTQYF

v_gene: TRBV5-4
d_gene: NA
abundance: few
j_gene: TRBJ2-7
CDR3nt: TGTGCCAGCAGCTTGGACGCCCGGGGCTCCTACGAGCAGTACTTC
CDR3aa: CASSLDARGSYEQYF

v_gene: TRBV3-1
d_gene: TRBD2
abundance: NA
j_gene: TRBJ2-2
CDR3nt: TGTGCCAGCAGCTATTGGCAGGGACTAAACACCGGGGAGCTGTTTTTT
CDR3aa: CASSYWQGLNTGELFF

v_gene: TRBV6-1
d_gene: NA
abundance: many
j_gene: TRBJ1-3
CDR3nt: TGTGCCAGCACCAAAGGAGGGGTAGCTGGAAACACCATATATTTT
CDR3aa: CASTKGGVAGNTIYF